This T cell receptor (beta chain) was captured by sequencing in a study of T-cell reconstitution after alpha-beta-depleted transplantation in children. Unique molecular identifiers were incorporated during preparation of the TCRbeta library. Using its own MiXCR run on the PCR reads, TCRdb lists one record per CDR3 protein. The data hold hundreds of thousands of distinct CDR3 sequences, with 16% observed a single time. Trimming cost V 1 base and J 4 bases; bases outside gene matches: 7. Germline V gene sequence: CDR1 DFQATT, CDR2 SNEGSKA (reference sequence). The CDR3 has 15 residues. This clonotype was recorded many times.

This TCR derives from a human donor who donated a stem cell graft to a child with acute myeloid leukemia. The sequences come from PBMCs from the stem cell graft donor, collected from the stem cell graft. V and J are TRBV20-1 and TRBJ2-3; the match to TRBD2 covers 8 bases. The CDR3, as DNA: TGCAGTGCTAGAGTACCTAGCGGGTATGCAGATACGCAGTATTTT. Amino acid sequence: CSARVPSGYADTQYF.